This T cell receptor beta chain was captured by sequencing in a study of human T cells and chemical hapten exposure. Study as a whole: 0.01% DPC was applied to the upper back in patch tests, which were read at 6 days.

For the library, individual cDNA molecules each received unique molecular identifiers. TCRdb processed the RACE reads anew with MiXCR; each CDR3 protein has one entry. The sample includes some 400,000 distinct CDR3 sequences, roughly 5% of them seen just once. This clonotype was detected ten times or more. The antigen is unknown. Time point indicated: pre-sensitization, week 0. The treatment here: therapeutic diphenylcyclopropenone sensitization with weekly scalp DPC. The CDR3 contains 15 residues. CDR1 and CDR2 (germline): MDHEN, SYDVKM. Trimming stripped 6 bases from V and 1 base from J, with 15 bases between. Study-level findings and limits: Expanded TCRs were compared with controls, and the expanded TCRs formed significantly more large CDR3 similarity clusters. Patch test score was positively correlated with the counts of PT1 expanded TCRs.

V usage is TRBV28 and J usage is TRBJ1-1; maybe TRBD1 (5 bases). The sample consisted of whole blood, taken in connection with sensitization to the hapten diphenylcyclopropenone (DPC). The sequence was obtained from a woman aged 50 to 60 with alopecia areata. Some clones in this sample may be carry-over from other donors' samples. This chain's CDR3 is CASRQIGHTNTEAFF. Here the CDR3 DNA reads TGTGCCAGCAGACAAATCGGACACACGAACACTGAAGCTTTCTTT.